The 24 T cell receptor beta chains given below trace back to one sample, sequenced in a study of T cells after yellow fever vaccination. Via MiXCR, TCRdb re-called the 5' RACE reads, giving one row per CDR3 protein. The repertoire includes approximately 300,000 distinct CDR3 sequences, around 7% of them detected once, and roughly 19% sits in the top ten. Sequences were derived from PBMCs, sampled 35 to 50 days after the first yellow fever vaccination. The receptors originated from a man between 18 and 35 years old who received the YFV17D yellow fever vaccine.

As regards this clonotype: It is likely a read error, because the conserved phenylalanine at the end of the CDR3 is missing. The chain uses TRBV6-1 and TRBJ1-1; 7 bases are shared with TRBD1. The CDR3 runs 15 residues. The germline CDR1 and CDR2 sequences are MNHNS and SASEGT. Trimming cost V 4 bases and J 0 bases; bases outside gene matches: 5. The CDR3 sequence is CASSGRDSLNTEAFS. Here the CDR3 DNA reads TGTGCCAGCAGTGGCCGGGACAGCCTGAACACTGAAGCTTTCTCT.

Many counts were recorded for this clonotype. The gene calls are TRBV5-4 and TRBJ2-2; D gene unclear. V was shortened by 4 bases and J by 4 bases, with 14 bases between the two germline ends. The CDR3 is made up of 15 amino acids. The germline gives CDR1 SGHNT, CDR2 YYREEE (reference sequence). This chain's CDR3 is CASSPGRSGTGELFF. The CDR3 DNA follows: TGTGCCAGCAGCCCAGGCAGGTCGGGCACCGGGGAGCTGTTTTTT.

V gene TRBV12-3 or TRBV12-4 combines with J gene TRBJ1-3, with unresolved D. The CDR3 contains 15 residues. With 0 bases removed from V and 12 bases from J, the gap between germline ends came to 18 bases. CDR3 region: CASSLARPPGRDIYF. DNA for the CDR3: TGTGCCAGCAGTTTAGCGCGGCCACCCGGGCGGGACATATATTTT.

This clonotype has a count of ten or more. CDR3 DNA sequence: TGCAGTGAAAAGGGGGGGAGCTCCTACGAGCAGTACGTC. This translates into CSEKGGSSYEQYV. V and J are TRBV20-1 and TRBJ2-7, with a possible D match to TRBD2 (7 bases). The germline V gene encodes CDR1 DFQATT and CDR2 SNEGSKA (reference sequence). The CDR3 extends over 13 amino acids. Trimming left V 7 bases short and J 0 bases short, with 13 bases between.

This clonotype was counted ten times or more. This rearrangement joins TRBV3-1 to TRBJ2-6; D perhaps matches TRBD1 (5 bases). CDR1 is LGHDT, CDR2 YNNKEL, per germline (reference sequence). Trimming pared 2 bases from V and 0 bases from J, leaving 17 bases between. The CDR3 is made up of 19 amino acids. In nucleotides, the CDR3 is TGTGCCAGCAGCCAATACGCACAGGCTACTCGCTCTGGGGCCAACGTCCTGACTTTC. This codes for CASSQYAQATRSGANVLTF.

This clonotype was observed at least ten times. CDR3 sequence: CSAHAVGGMGTF. Written as DNA, the CDR3 is TGCAGTGCTCATGCCGTAGGGGGAATGGGCACCTTC. This chain links TRBV20-1 with TRBJ1-2; D is possibly TRBD1 (6 bases). CDR1 DFQATT and CDR2 SNEGSKA come from the germline V gene (reference sequence). The CDR3 length is 12 residues. V was trimmed by 5 bases and J by 13 bases, leaving 20 bases between them.

The chain is built from TRBV27 and TRBJ1-6; TRBD1 is a possible D gene (5 bases). CDR1 is MNHEY, CDR2 SMNVEV, per germline (reference sequence). V was shortened by 6 bases and J by 10 bases, with 19 bases between the two germline ends. This CDR3 contains 15 residues. CDR3 coding DNA: TGTGCCAGCAGCCCAGCTGGGCAGGGACGGTCACCCCTCCACTTT. This gives the protein CASSPAGQGRSPLHF.

This clonotype has more than one count but fewer than ten. The J gene is TRBJ1-6, the V gene TRBV13; D call uncertain. The CDR3 covers 15 residues. V lost 2 bases, J lost 8 bases, and 13 bases lay in between. CDR1 PRHDT and CDR2 FYEKMQ come from the germline V gene (reference sequence). The CDR3 sequence: CASSLSASAHSPLHF. In DNA, the CDR3 is TGTGCCAGCAGCTTATCGGCCAGCGCTCATTCACCCCTCCACTTT.

This clonotype was counted many times. V and J are TRBV10-3 and TRBJ2-1, with 10 bases aligning to TRBD2. Trimming at V came to 2 bases and at J to 4 bases, leaving 5 bases not matched to a gene. CDR1 ENHRY and CDR2 SYGVKD come from the germline V gene. The CDR3 runs 16 residues. The chain's CDR3 is CAISEAWTSGYNEQFF. CDR3 coding DNA: TGTGCCATCAGTGAGGCCTGGACTAGCGGATACAATGAGCAGTTCTTC.

This chain uses TRBV10-2 with TRBJ1-4; TRBD1 is a possible D gene (5 bases). CDR3 length: 16 residues. CDR1 is WSHSY, CDR2 SAAADI, per germline. V dropped 8 bases and J dropped 0 bases, with 16 bases sitting between them. CDR3 amino acids: CASGARDPSTNEKLFF. The CDR3 DNA is TGCGCCAGCGGGGCGCGGGACCCTTCAACTAATGAAAAACTGTTTTTT.

This clonotype was seen many times. This chain links TRBV7-6 with TRBJ1-3; tentatively, D is TRBD1 (6 bases). This CDR3 is built from 14 residues. CDR1 SGHVS and CDR2 FNYEAQ come from the germline V gene. V lost 1 base to trimming and J lost 4 bases, with 8 bases between them. The CDR3 nucleotides are TGTGCCAGCAGCTTAGTAGGACAGGGAAACACCATATATTTT. Translating gives CASSLVGQGNTIYF.

This clonotype was picked up a small number of times. The chain carries TRBV20-1 and TRBJ2-5, with no clear D. V lost 0 bases and J lost 5, with 13 bases in between. Germline CDR1 DFQATT, CDR2 SNEGSKA (reference sequence). The CDR3 has 14 amino acids. The CDR3 loop reads CSARDQPGWETQYF. In nucleotides, the CDR3 is TGCAGTGCTAGAGATCAACCCGGGTGGGAGACCCAGTACTTC.

Many counts were recorded for this clonotype. This sequence joins TRBV7-2 and TRBJ2-5, with D possibly matching TRBD1 (6 bases). CDR1 is SGHTA and CDR2 is FQGNSA in the germline V gene. Trimming cost V 5 bases and J 1 base, with 8 bases left between them. The CDR3 is 13 residues long. CDR3 sequence: CASSPGAQETQYF. The CDR3 DNA sequence: TGTGCCAGCAGCCCAGGGGCCCAAGAGACCCAGTACTTC.

The chain couples TRBV20-1 to TRBJ2-7, with D unclear. The CDR3 is made up of 11 amino acids. Germline lookup yields CDR1 DFQATT and CDR2 SNEGSKA (reference sequence). Between the trimmed V and J ends, which lost 2 bases and 0 bases, there was a span of 2 bases. CDR3 in DNA: TGCAGTGCTAGACTCTCCTACGAGCAGTACTTC. As protein: CSARLSYEQYF.

This clonotype was counted many times. This chain uses TRBV25-1 with TRBJ1-2; D gene uncertain. Trimming took off 2 bases at V and 6 bases at J, with 10 bases between the two ends. The length of the CDR3 is 13 residues. Germline CDR1 and CDR2: MGHDK and SYGVNS. CDR3 DNA: TGTGCCAGCAGTGAACGGGCGGGGAATGGCTACACCTTC. It translates to CASSERAGNGYTF.

This clonotype occurred a few times. The chain recombines TRBV11-2 with TRBJ1-2, with 11 bases that match TRBD1. V was clipped by 3 bases and J by 8 bases; unmatched bases: 17. The CDR3 is made up of 18 amino acids. Per the germline V gene, CDR1 is SGHAT and CDR2 is FQNNGV. The CDR3 nucleotides are TGTGCCAGCAGCTTCAGGGCCCGGGACAGGGGGACCAAAAAAGGCTACACCTTC. Protein: CASSFRARDRGTKKGYTF.

The V gene is TRBV5-1, the J gene TRBJ2-7; TRBD2 is a possible D gene (5 bases). Per germline, CDR1 SGHRS and CDR2 YFSETQ. V lost 0 bases and J lost 2, with 12 bases in between. The CDR3 runs to 15 residues. The CDR3 protein is CASSLVAVGTYEQYF. The CDR3 coding sequence is TGCGCCAGCAGCTTGGTTGCGGTCGGGACCTACGAGCAGTACTTC.

The CDR3 protein is CASSPRHGTGGNTIYF. Written as DNA, the CDR3 is TGCGCCAGCAGCCCACGCCATGGGACAGGTGGAAACACCATATATTTT. The chain employs TRBV5-1 and TRBJ1-3, with 8 bases fitting TRBD1. The germline gives CDR1 SGHRS, CDR2 YFSETQ. This CDR3 has 16 residues. V was pared by 4 bases and J by 3 bases, with 9 bases of the junction left unmatched.

This clonotype has more than one count but fewer than ten. The rearrangement joins TRBV15 to TRBJ2-1, with 7 bases matching TRBD1. This CDR3 is built from 13 residues. The junction had 11 bases not matched to a gene; V was cut back by 2 bases and J by 16 bases. Germline V gene data show CDR1 as LNHNV and CDR2 as YYDKDF (reference sequence). The CDR3 sequence: CATSRQLDRVGFF. The CDR3 DNA sequence: TGTGCCACCAGCAGACAACTCGACAGGGTCGGTTTCTTC.

The chain joins TRBV5-5 to TRBJ2-5; D is perhaps TRBD2 (6 bases). The V and J ends lost 5 bases and 5 bases respectively, with 28 bases between them. CDR3 length: 18 amino acids. Per germline, CDR1 SGHKS and CDR2 YYEKEE (reference sequence). For the CDR3, the DNA is TGTGCCAGCAGTGTAAAACCAACCCGGGACTTGGGTATGGAGACCCAGTACTTC. Protein: CASSVKPTRDLGMETQYF.

The chain joins TRBV5-4 to TRBJ2-7; 13 bases are shared with TRBD2. This CDR3 spans 15 amino acids. Looked up from germline, CDR1 is SGHNT and CDR2 is YYREEE (reference sequence). Losses at the gene ends were 4 bases for V and 6 bases for J; bases not matched to a gene: 7. The CDR3 region has the DNA TGTGCCAGCAGCCCGGGACTAGCGGGGCGGTCCGAGCAGTACGTC. Encoded protein: CASSPGLAGRSEQYV.

This clonotype was seen repeatedly, ten times or more. The chain has TRBV7-2 and TRBJ1-2; D not certain. Germline CDR1 SGHTA, CDR2 FQGNSA. V lost 5 bases and J lost 4, with 11 bases in between. The CDR3 is made up of 13 amino acids. Here the CDR3 reads CASSPNSVYGYTF. In DNA, the CDR3 is TGTGCCAGCAGCCCTAACTCAGTCTATGGCTACACCTTC. Full variable domain (remainder filled in from reference TRBV7-2 and TRBJ1-2): GAGVSQSPSNKVTEKGKDVELRCDPISGHTALYWYRQSLGQGLEFLIYFQGNSAPDKSGLPSDRFSAERTGGSVSTLTIQRTQQEDSAVYLCASSPNSVYGYTFGSGTRLTVV.

The V and J genes are TRBV9 and TRBJ2-6; D gene ambiguous. The germline V gene encodes CDR1 SGDLS and CDR2 YYNGEE. The V and J ends lost 5 bases and 4 bases respectively, with 16 bases between them. This CDR3 contains 16 residues. CDR3 sequence: CASSPSGLSGANVLTF. The CDR3 DNA reads TGTGCCAGCAGTCCCTCCGGGCTATCGGGGGCCAACGTCCTGACTTTC.

Only a few counts were recorded for this clonotype. The rearrangement links TRBV6-5 to TRBJ2-1, with TRBD1 matching 8 bases. V lost 2 bases and J lost 8; bases outside the gene matches: 5. This CDR3 comprises 14 residues. Germline V lookup: CDR1 MNHEY, CDR2 SVGAGI. DNA for the CDR3: TGTGCCAGCAGTTACCAGGGGGCAGCATATGAGCAGTTCTTC. Its protein is CASSYQGAAYEQFF.